Below are 17 T cell receptor beta chains sequenced from a single sample in a study of cytomegalovirus exposure and HLA in healthy donors. TCRdb's copy holds only in-frame clones and misses some; the assay was immunoSEQ multiplex PCR. This sample has about 360,000 clones, with approximately 90% found just once. Specimen: PBMCs. The receptors derive from a woman under 30 in good health and CMV-seronegative.

The V gene is TRBV5-4, the J gene TRBJ2-3; 9 bases are shared with TRBD2. This CDR3 contains 17 residues. Germline lookup yields CDR1 SGHNT and CDR2 YYREEE (reference sequence). Trimming removed 6 bases from V and 0 bases from J; junction bases left unmatched: 11. CDR3 DNA sequence: TGTGCCAGCACCCCGGGGGCGGGAGGGCCTAGCACAGATACGCAGTATTTT. Amino acid sequence: CASTPGAGGPSTDTQYF.

The chain uses TRBV7-7 and TRBJ1-5; perhaps TRBD1 as D (5 bases). Trimming stripped 7 bases from V and 2 bases from J, with 18 bases between. The V gene's germline CDR1 is SSHAT and CDR2 FNYEAQ (reference sequence). This CDR3 comprises 16 residues. This CDR3 is CASIPFRGNGNQPQHF. CDR3 DNA sequence: TGTGCCAGCATACCCTTTAGGGGCAATGGCAATCAGCCCCAGCATTTT.

The J gene is TRBJ1-2, the V gene TRBV6-5; the D gene is possibly TRBD1 (6 bases). V lost 7 bases to trimming and J lost 2 bases, with 14 bases between them. CDR1 and CDR2 (germline): MNHEY, SVGAGI. This CDR3 is built from 14 residues. The CDR3 nucleotides are TGTGCCAGCACCCCAGGGGCCGGGAACTATGGCTACACCTTC. Protein product: CASTPGAGNYGYTF.

CDR3 DNA: TGTGCCAGCAGTTTAACGGGGTCAGGCAAGACCCAGTACTTC. Protein sequence: CASSLTGSGKTQYF. This chain connects TRBV27 to TRBJ2-5; D possibly corresponds to TRBD2 (5 bases). CDR3 size: 14 residues. Germline V gene sequence: CDR1 MNHEY, CDR2 SMNVEV (reference sequence). With 2 bases removed from V and 6 bases from J, the gap between germline ends came to 13 bases.

The gene calls are TRBV29-1 and TRBJ1-2; 7 bases line up with TRBD1. This CDR3 comprises 12 residues. Germline trimming cut 3 bases from V and 8 bases from J; bases unmatched to any gene: 6. Looked up from germline, CDR1 is SQVTM and CDR2 is ANQGSEA. The CDR3 loop is CSVEWRGLGYTF. The DNA of the CDR3 is TGCAGCGTTGAGTGGAGGGGGCTCGGCTACACCTTC. Drawing the rest from reference TRBV29-1 and TRBJ1-2, the complete variable domain is SAVISQKPSRDICQRGTSLTIQCQVDSQVTMMFWYRQQPGQSLTLIATANQGSEATYESGFVIDKFPISRPNLTFSTLTVSNMSPEDSSIYLCSVEWRGLGYTFGSGTRLTVV.

The V call is TRBV28, the J call TRBJ2-7; 8 bases line up with TRBD1. The germline gives CDR1 MDHEN, CDR2 SYDVKM. After removal of 6 bases from V and 5 bases from J, the junction contained 15 bases not matched to a gene. This CDR3 is built from 16 residues. The CDR3 reads CASSPAYRTGHDEQYF. The CDR3 coding sequence is TGTGCCAGCAGCCCCGCTTATCGGACAGGGCACGACGAGCAGTACTTC.

This chain joins TRBV2 and TRBJ2-5; 9 bases match TRBD1. Germline loops: CDR1 SNHLY, CDR2 FYNNEI. V shed 8 bases and J 5 bases; nucleotides not matched to a gene: 3. CDR3 length equals 12 residues. As DNA, the CDR3 is TGTGCCAGCGGGACAGGGCGGGAGACCCAGTACTTC. Translation: CASGTGRETQYF. Looking up the rest from reference TRBV2 and TRBJ2-5 gives the full variable domain: EPEVTQTPSHQVTQMGQEVILRCVPISNHLYFYWYRQILGQKVEFLVSFYNNEISEKSEIFDDQFSVERPDGSNFTLKIRSTKLEDSAMYFCASGTGRETQYFGPGTRLLVL.

The V call is TRBV7-8, the J call TRBJ2-1, with 7 bases matching TRBD2. V trimming: 9 bases; J trimming: 1 base; junction bases outside the gene matches: 12. CDR1 and CDR2 from the germline V gene are SGHVS and FQNEAQ. The CDR3 length is 16 residues. CDR3 amino acids: CASGDYRHDSYNEQFF. In nucleotides, the CDR3 is TGTGCCAGTGGGGACTATAGGCACGATTCCTACAATGAGCAGTTCTTC.

The sample holds one count of this clone. V gene TRBV2 combines with J gene TRBJ2-7; TRBD2 agrees at 8 bases. Germline V gene data show CDR1 as SNHLY and CDR2 as FYNNEI. V shed 11 bases and J 0 bases; nucleotides not matched to a gene: 9. This CDR3 comprises 14 residues. Here the CDR3 reads CADRGGSNSYEQYF. The CDR3 region has the DNA TGTGCCGACCGGGGGGGGTCCAACTCCTACGAGCAGTACTTC. The whole variable domain, remainder taken from reference TRBV2 and TRBJ2-7, is EPEVTQTPSHQVTQMGQEVILRCVPISNHLYFYWYRQILGQKVEFLVSFYNNEISEKSEIFDDQFSVERPDGSNFTLKIRSTKLEDSAMYFCADRGGSNSYEQYFGPGTRLTVT.

The gene calls are TRBV14 and TRBJ1-1; no definite D call. Germline-derived CDR1 and CDR2 are SGHDN and FVKESK. The CDR3 sequence is 15 residues long. V was cut by 0 bases and J by 3 bases, with 11 bases left in between. CDR3 region: CASSQEVLLHTEAFF. CDR3 nucleotides: TGTGCCAGCAGCCAAGAGGTACTTCTGCACACTGAAGCTTTCTTT.

This clone was seen once. This sequence joins TRBV7-8 and TRBJ2-1, with 7 bases lining up with TRBD2. The V gene's germline CDR1 is SGHVS and CDR2 FQNEAQ. This CDR3 has 16 residues. V dropped 4 bases and J dropped 2; count of bases not matched to a gene: 8. CDR3 DNA: TGTGCCAGCAGCTCGAACGGGAGGAGGGCCTACAATGAGCAGTTCTTC. As protein: CASSSNGRRAYNEQFF.

The rearrangement uses TRBV18 and TRBJ1-2; D ambiguous. V was cut by 2 bases and J by 6 bases, with 7 bases left in between. Germline CDR1 and CDR2: KGHSH and LQKENI. This CDR3 contains 12 residues. The CDR3 bases are TGTGCCAGCTCACCAGGCCCCAATGGCTACACCTTC. It is translated as CASSPGPNGYTF.

This clone showed up just once. V usage is TRBV28 and J usage is TRBJ2-5; maybe TRBD1 (5 bases). The germline CDR1 and CDR2 sequences are MDHEN and SYDVKM. The CDR3 has 14 amino acids. V lost 5 bases and J lost 5, with 15 bases in between. This CDR3 reads CASSAGLGWETQYF. For the CDR3, the DNA is TGTGCCAGCAGTGCAGGGCTGGGGTGGGAGACCCAGTACTTC.

The V call is TRBV4-1, the J call TRBJ2-5; possibly TRBD2 for D (6 bases). Germline CDR1 reads MGHRA; CDR2 reads YSYEKL. The CDR3 has 16 residues. Deletions cut 3 bases from V and 6 bases from J, with 20 bases between. In DNA, the CDR3 is TGCGCCAGCAGCCAGGCAAGTCAAGCGGGCGGACAGACCCAGTACTTC. It specifies CASSQASQAGGQTQYF.

The J gene is TRBJ2-5, the V gene TRBV30; D is ambiguous. Trimming left V 0 bases short and J 5 bases short, with 4 bases between. Per the germline V gene, CDR1 is GTSNPN and CDR2 is SVGIG (reference sequence). CDR3 size: 11 residues. In nucleotides, the CDR3 is TGTGCCTGGAGTGTTTCGGAGACCCAGTACTTC. Its translation is CAWSVSETQYF. Combining the CDR3 with reference TRBV30 and TRBJ2-5 gives the whole variable domain SQTIHQWPATLVQPVGSPLSLECTVEGTSNPNLYWYRQAAGRGLQLLFYSVGIGQISSEVPQNLSASRPQDRQFILSSKKLLLSDSGFYLCAWSVSETQYFGPGTRLLVL.

This clone was detected a few times. V gene TRBV7-9 combines with J gene TRBJ2-5, with TRBD2 matching 8 bases. The CDR3 loop spans 17 amino acids. Unmatched junction bases numbered 14, after V lost 6 bases and J lost 2 bases. Germline CDR1 and CDR2: SEHNR and FQNEAQ (reference sequence). For the CDR3, the DNA is TGTGCCAGCAGACTCCCTCCGGGACTAGGACCTCAAGAGACCCAGTACTTC. Amino acid sequence: CASRLPPGLGPQETQYF.

The V call is TRBV9, the J call TRBJ2-1, with TRBD2 identical over 8 bases. The CDR3 loop spans 15 amino acids. The V gene's germline CDR1 is SGDLS and CDR2 YYNGEE. The ends lost 4 bases at V and 8 bases at J; junction bases unmatched: 11. The CDR3 protein is CASSPWGTSLDEQFF. The DNA for the CDR3 is TGTGCCAGCAGCCCGTGGGGGACTAGTCTCGATGAGCAGTTCTTC.